The clone carrying this TCR beta chain was observed a handful of times. Its antigen is as yet unknown. This entry is derived from a study of cytomegalovirus exposure and HLA in healthy donors. Regarding the study as a whole: The authors reported that TCR beta sequences could predict HLA-A and HLA-B alleles. These predictions were accurate for most subjects in the first cohort.

With 0 bases clipped from V and 8 bases from J, the junction kept 6 bases outside the gene matches. The CDR3 spans 15 residues. Germline loops: CDR1 MNHNS, CDR2 SASEGT. The PCR contained 60 Vbeta and 13 Jbeta primers. The data were produced by immunoSEQ multiplex PCR, yet TCRdb's version contains in-frame clones alone and is incomplete. Found here are about 120,000 clones, 70% to 85% of them singletons; the top ten hold around 5.5%. The chain is built from TRBV6-1 and TRBJ2-1; 8 bases match TRBD2. The TCR comes from a man between 18 and 35 years old in good health and CMV-seropositive. The sample was PBMCs. CDR3 loop: CASSEAHGGADEQFF. The CDR3 bases are TGTGCCAGCAGTGAAGCGCACGGGGGGGCGGATGAGCAGTTCTTC.